This TCR beta chain was documented in a study of molecular identifiers for immune sequencing clone quantification. Overall study findings and caveats: In naive cells, clones above 20 RNA copies held under 1% of molecules, whereas in effector cells they held over 97%. Underestimated sizes of highly expanded clones could result from identical TCR molecules that share a barcode.

This clonotype counts as medium-sized (0.01 to 0.1%). Antigen specificity is unknown. The V and J ends lost 4 bases and 8 bases, in that order; junction bases with no gene match: 6. From germline, CDR1 is MGHRA and CDR2 YSYEKL. The CDR3 is made up of 15 amino acids. The bulk TCR libraries were made with methods described before and with listed TCR primers. MiXCR, applied by TCRdb to the PCR reads, yields one record per CDR3 protein. The profile covers 8,500 to 11,000 distinct CDR3 sequences, with 15% to 20% appearing a single time and approximately 1.5% taken by the ten largest. The source of this sequence is a human donor in good health. Some libraries in this study had Jurkat cell RNA spiked in. The V and J genes are TRBV4-1 and TRBJ2-1; 12 bases agree with TRBD2. Input material: naive CD8+ T cells from blood, with Jurkat cell RNA spiked in. Subset here: FACS-sorted CD8+CD4-CCR7+CD45RA+ naive T cells. The CDR3 nucleotides read TGCGCCAGCAGCCTGCTAGCGGGAGGGACGGATGAGCAGTTCTTC. Translation gives CASSLLAGGTDEQFF.